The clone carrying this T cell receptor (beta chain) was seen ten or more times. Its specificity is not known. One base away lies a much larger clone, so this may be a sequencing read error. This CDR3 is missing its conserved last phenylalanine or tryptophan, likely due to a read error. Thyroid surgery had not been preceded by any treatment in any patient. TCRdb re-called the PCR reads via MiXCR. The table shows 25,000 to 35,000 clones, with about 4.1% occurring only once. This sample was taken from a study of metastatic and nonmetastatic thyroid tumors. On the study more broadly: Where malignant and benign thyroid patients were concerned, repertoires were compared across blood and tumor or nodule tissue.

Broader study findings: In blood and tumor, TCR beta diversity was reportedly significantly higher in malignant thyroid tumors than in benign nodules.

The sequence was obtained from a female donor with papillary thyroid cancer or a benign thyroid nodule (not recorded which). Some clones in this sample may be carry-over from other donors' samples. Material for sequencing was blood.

CDR3 region: CASSSRTRQETQYL. CDR3 sequence (DNA): TGTGCCAGCAGTTCACGGACTAGACAAGAGACCCAGTACCTC. This chain links TRBV12-3 or TRBV12-4 with TRBJ2-5; TRBD2 matches at 7 bases. There are 14 residues in the CDR3. The trim removed 4 bases at V and 2 bases at J, leaving 4 bases unmatched.